What follows are 28 T cell receptor beta chains derived from one specimen sequenced in a study of blood T cell repertoires in COVID-19. Clones were sequenced by immunoSEQ multiplex PCR, and TCRdb holds only the in-frame ones, with some missing. The sample lists 490,000 or so clones; about 88% were seen once. Material: PBMCs or T cells enriched from blood (not recorded which). The receptor source for this set is a woman aged 60-70 years who had recovered from COVID-19.

This chain joins TRBV3-1 (or the pseudogene TRBV3-2) and TRBJ1-1; tentative D call: TRBD1 (6 bases). V was shortened by 3 bases and J by 3 bases, with 14 bases between the two germline ends. Germline V gene lookup returns CDR1 LGHDT and CDR2 YNNKEL (reference sequence). The CDR3 has 15 amino acids. The DNA of the CDR3 is TGTGCCAGCAGCCAGAACACTCCAGGGGACACTGAAGCTTTCTTT. It is translated as CASSQNTPGDTEAFF.

A single count supports this clone. V gene TRBV3-1 (or the pseudogene TRBV3-2) combines with J gene TRBJ1-1, with 7 nucleotides matching TRBD1. The CDR3 runs to 14 residues. The V segment lost 2 bases and the J segment 2 bases; nucleotides outside the gene matches: 2. Per the germline V gene, CDR1 is LGHDT and CDR2 is YNNKEL (reference sequence). Here the CDR3 DNA reads TGTGCCAGCAGCCAAAACAGGGGCAACACTGAAGCTTTCTTT. The encoded protein is CASSQNRGNTEAFF.

CDR3 nucleotide sequence: TGTGCCACCAGTAACCCCCGGGACAGGGGTTTGACCGGGGAGCTGTTTTTT. Amino acids: CATSNPRDRGLTGELFF. The genes are TRBV24-1 and TRBJ2-2; 10 nucleotides match TRBD1. Unmatched junction bases numbered 11, after V lost 6 bases and J lost 5 bases. The CDR3 has 17 residues. Germline V CDR1 and CDR2: KGHDR, SFDVKD.

CDR3: CASSHLSGGPHITGELFF. Here the CDR3 DNA reads TGTGCCAGCAGCCACCTTAGCGGGGGGCCACATATAACCGGGGAGCTGTTTTTT. This chain connects TRBV11-3 to TRBJ2-2; 10 bases match TRBD2. J lost 5 bases, V lost 5 bases, and 14 bases had no gene match. CDR1 SGHNT and CDR2 YENEEA come from the germline V gene. The CDR3 contains 18 residues.

The V gene is TRBV4-2, the J gene TRBJ2-3; TRBD2 matches at 9 bases. Germline trimming cut 3 bases from V and 0 bases from J; bases unmatched to any gene: 4. Per germline, CDR1 LGHNA and CDR2 YNFKEQ. This CDR3 has 16 amino acids. The CDR3 protein is CASSQGAGGSTDTQYF. Written as DNA, the CDR3 is TGTGCCAGCAGCCAGGGAGCGGGGGGAAGCACAGATACGCAGTATTTT.

The genes are TRBV5-6 and TRBJ1-1; D gene unclear. Germline CDR1 SGHDT, CDR2 YYEEEE. The CDR3 is 13 residues long. Trimming shortened V by 4 bases and J by 1 base, and 8 bases separated the two germline ends. The CDR3, as DNA: TGTGCCAGCAGCGAAGACAAGAACACTGAAGCTTTCTTT. Translating gives CASSEDKNTEAFF.

The chain carries TRBV2 and TRBJ2-2, with TRBD1 as a possible D gene (6 bases). Trimming removed 9 bases from V and 6 bases from J, with 23 bases in between. The CDR3 length is 16 residues. Germline CDR1 SNHLY, CDR2 FYNNEI. The CDR3 coding sequence is TGTGCCAGAACGGACGCGCCCACAGGGTTGGCCGGGGAGCTGTTTTTT. Encoded protein: CARTDAPTGLAGELFF.

The J gene is TRBJ2-2, the V gene TRBV27, with D tentatively TRBD2 (7 bases). Looked up from germline, CDR1 is MNHEY and CDR2 is SMNVEV (reference sequence). The CDR3 spans 14 residues. V was cut by 9 bases and J by 1 base, with 12 bases left in between. The CDR3 region has the DNA TGTGCCAGTGGGGGGGCTCGGAACACCGGGGAGCTGTTTTTT. Translation: CASGGARNTGELFF.

V gene TRBV30 combines with J gene TRBJ1-3; 7 nucleotides agree with TRBD1. This CDR3 is 14 amino acids long. Germline V gene lookup returns CDR1 GTSNPN and CDR2 SVGIG (reference sequence). Trimming cost V 6 bases and J 1 base; bases outside gene matches: 6. The CDR3 nucleotides read TGTGCCTGCGAGGGGGCTAAGTCTGGAAACACCATATATTTT. It yields the protein CACEGAKSGNTIYF.

The CDR3 protein is CASSRGDRGLSGNTIYF. The CDR3 DNA follows: TGTGCCAGTAGTAGGGGGGACAGGGGTCTCTCTGGAAACACCATATATTTT. V is TRBV19 and J is TRBJ1-3; 10 bases are shared with TRBD1. Germline CDR1 is LNHDA and CDR2 is SQIVND (reference sequence). The CDR3 loop spans 17 amino acids. The trim removed 4 bases at V and 0 bases at J, leaving 6 bases unmatched.

The chain joins TRBV13 to TRBJ2-2, with TRBD1 as a possible D gene (6 bases). With 3 bases removed from V and 4 bases from J, the gap between germline ends came to 12 bases. This CDR3 spans 15 amino acids. Per germline, CDR1 PRHDT and CDR2 FYEKMQ (reference sequence). CDR3 sequence reads: CASSFQGGVTGELFF. In DNA form, the CDR3 reads TGTGCCAGCAGCTTCCAAGGGGGTGTCACCGGGGAGCTGTTTTTT.

This sequence joins TRBV6-2 or TRBV6-3 and TRBJ2-7; 10 bases are shared with TRBD2. Losses at the gene ends were 6 bases for V and 2 bases for J; bases not matched to a gene: 13. Germline V CDR1 and CDR2: MNHEY, SVGEGT. The CDR3 extends over 17 amino acids. This CDR3 is CASSQGLAGAIAYEQYF. CDR3 nucleotides: TGTGCCAGCAGCCAGGGGCTAGCGGGGGCCATTGCCTACGAGCAGTACTTC.

J is TRBJ2-4 and V is TRBV3-1 (or the pseudogene TRBV3-2); tentative D call: TRBD1 (7 bases). The CDR3 is 16 residues long. With 1 base removed from V and 1 base from J, the gap between germline ends came to 11 bases. Germline loops: CDR1 LGHDT, CDR2 YNNKEL (reference sequence). This CDR3 reads CASSQGAGGAKNIQYF. CDR3 DNA sequence: TGTGCCAGCAGCCAAGGGGCAGGGGGGGCCAAAAACATTCAGTACTTC.

The genes are TRBV5-1 and TRBJ1-1; the D is unclear. V lost 0 bases, J lost 3 bases, and 9 bases lay in between. The CDR3 consists of 14 residues. The germline gives CDR1 SGHRS, CDR2 YFSETQ. The CDR3 sequence: CASSLGGIDTEAFF. The CDR3 region has the DNA TGCGCCAGCAGCTTGGGCGGGATAGACACTGAAGCTTTCTTT.

This clone was seen a single time. The chain couples TRBV3-1 (or the pseudogene TRBV3-2) to TRBJ2-1; D perhaps matches TRBD1 (5 bases). Trimming took off 2 bases at V and 1 base at J, with 9 bases between the two ends. The CDR3 extends over 15 amino acids. In germline, CDR1 is LGHDT, CDR2 YNNKEL (reference sequence). CDR3 amino acids: CASSQKGVSYNEQFF. As DNA, the CDR3 is TGTGCCAGCAGCCAAAAAGGGGTTTCCTACAATGAGCAGTTCTTC.

The genes are TRBV2 and TRBJ2-4, with D hard to call. Germline V gene sequence: CDR1 SNHLY, CDR2 FYNNEI. Trimming pared 0 bases from V and 1 base from J, leaving 7 bases between. The CDR3 contains 15 residues. The CDR3 loop is CASSEAISAKNIQYF. For the CDR3, the DNA is TGTGCCAGCAGTGAAGCAATATCGGCCAAAAACATTCAGTACTTC.

CDR3 in amino acids: CASSAQGANNSPLHF. The DNA of the CDR3 is TGTGCCAGCAGTGCGCAGGGGGCGAATAATTCACCCCTCCACTTT. This chain joins TRBV6-4 and TRBJ1-6; the match to TRBD1 covers 8 bases. The junction had 4 bases not matched to a gene; V was cut back by 4 bases and J by 5 bases. The CDR3 is 15 residues long. Germline CDR1 reads MRHNA; CDR2 reads SNTAGT.

This chain connects TRBV10-1 to TRBJ1-1, with TRBD1 matching 8 bases. The CDR3 sequence is 15 residues long. Germline CDR1 WNHNN, CDR2 SYGVQD (reference sequence). V was pared by 2 bases and J by 7 bases, with 9 bases of the junction left unmatched. In DNA form, the CDR3 reads TGCGCCAGCAGTGAGAGTAGGACAGGGTCGGGTGAAGCTTTCTTT. Amino acids: CASSESRTGSGEAFF.

The chain employs TRBV6-5 and TRBJ1-5, with TRBD1 matching 7 bases. J gave up 3 bases and V 4 bases, and 9 bases lay outside the gene matches. The CDR3 loop spans 16 amino acids. CDR1 is MNHEY and CDR2 is SVGAGI in the germline V gene. The CDR3 coding sequence is TGTGCCAGCAGTTCGGCGACAGGGAGGCCCAATCAGCCCCAGCATTTT. It translates to CASSSATGRPNQPQHF.

This clone was detected once. This CDR3 is also generated by other DNA sequences in the sample. The chain is built from TRBV5-1 and TRBJ2-2; D gene unclear. V gave up 4 bases and J gave up 1 base, with 2 bases separating them. The CDR3 is made up of 12 amino acids. Germline values: CDR1 SGHRS, CDR2 YFSETQ. The CDR3 nucleotides are TGCGCCAGCAGCCAGAACACCGGGGAGCTGTTTTTT. This sequence encodes CASSQNTGELFF.

The V gene is TRBV3-1 (or the pseudogene TRBV3-2), the J gene TRBJ1-6, with 9 bases matching TRBD1. This CDR3 comprises 14 residues. In germline, CDR1 is LGHDT, CDR2 YNNKEL (reference sequence). The V and J ends lost 8 bases and 10 bases, in that order; junction bases with no gene match: 9. The CDR3 reads CASRPDRGHSPLHF. CDR3 coding DNA: TGTGCCAGCCGTCCGGACAGGGGACACTCACCCCTCCACTTT.

V and J are TRBV19 and TRBJ1-3; a weak D match, TRBD1 (5 bases). The CDR3 is 15 amino acids. V was clipped by 5 bases and J by 0 bases, with 11 bases between them. Germline lookup yields CDR1 LNHDA and CDR2 SQIVND (reference sequence). DNA of the CDR3: TGTGCCAGTAGTCGCGGGACGGACTCTGGAAACACCATATATTTT. Amino acids: CASSRGTDSGNTIYF.

This sequence joins TRBV27 and TRBJ2-1; 8 nucleotides agree with TRBD1. Germline CDR1 MNHEY, CDR2 SMNVEV (reference sequence). The CDR3 consists of 16 residues. Trimming removed 5 bases from V and 6 bases from J; junction bases left unmatched: 12. The CDR3 region is CASSILQGARSNEQFF. In nucleotides, the CDR3 is TGTGCCAGCAGTATCTTGCAGGGGGCAAGGAGCAATGAGCAGTTCTTC.

This chain links TRBV11-3 with TRBJ1-4; TRBD1 might be the D (5 bases). V gave up 2 bases and J gave up 5 bases, with 12 bases separating them. The CDR3 is made up of 15 amino acids. Germline loops: CDR1 SGHNT, CDR2 YENEEA. CDR3: CASSLSFQGNEKLFF. DNA of the CDR3: TGTGCCAGCAGCTTAAGTTTCCAGGGAAATGAAAAACTGTTTTTT.

This rearrangement joins TRBV2 to TRBJ1-5; D not certain. The germline V and J ends were trimmed by 0 bases and 5 bases, with 14 bases remaining between them. Germline V lookup: CDR1 SNHLY, CDR2 FYNNEI. The CDR3 is 16 residues long. CDR3 nucleotide sequence: TGTGCCAGCAGTGAAGCACCCATGGGAGGCGATCAGCCCCAGCATTTT. Translation gives CASSEAPMGGDQPQHF.

The chain combines TRBV9 with TRBJ2-7, with 7 bases aligning to TRBD1. CDR3 length: 12 residues. V shed 4 bases, J shed 3 bases, and the junction held 1 base outside the gene matches. Looked up from germline, CDR1 is SGDLS and CDR2 is YYNGEE. The CDR3 is CASSRDSYEQYF. The CDR3 DNA reads as TGTGCCAGCAGCAGGGACAGCTACGAGCAGTACTTC.

The J gene is TRBJ1-2, the V gene TRBV30, with D perhaps matching TRBD1 (5 bases). Germline V CDR1 and CDR2: GTSNPN, SVGIG (reference sequence). V was shortened by 8 bases and J by 3 bases, with 16 bases between the two germline ends. This CDR3 spans 13 amino acids. The DNA for the CDR3 is TGTGCCCAGCGGCGGGACCTCCACTATGGCTACACCTTC. It is translated as CAQRRDLHYGYTF.

The rearrangement uses TRBV6-5 and TRBJ1-3; maybe TRBD1 (6 bases). CDR3 length: 13 residues. The germline V gene has CDR1 MNHEY and CDR2 SVGAGI. Trimming removed 2 bases from V and 7 bases from J, with 9 bases in between. CDR3: CASSYGGSNTIYF. CDR3 DNA sequence: TGTGCCAGCAGTTACGGGGGCTCGAACACCATATATTTT.